This passage covers 21 T cell receptor beta chains from one sample sequenced in a study of tumor and adjacent non-tumor tissue in lung cancer. The library came from three nested PCR rounds adapted from ARM-PCR protocols. From the multiplex PCR reads, TCRdb called clonotypes with MiXCR, one entry per CDR3 protein. The table lists 75,000 to 95,000 distinct CDR3 sequences, 75% to 85% of them singletons. RNA was extracted from bulk tissue without any cell sorting. More than 3 cm separated this lung sample from the edge of the tumor. Sample: distant non-tumor lung tissue. The receptors shown here come from a woman aged 45-65 years with non-small cell lung cancer.

The chain recombines TRBV5-1 with TRBJ1-2, with TRBD1 as a possible D gene (5 bases). V was trimmed by 0 bases and J by 4 bases, leaving 16 bases between them. CDR1 SGHRS and CDR2 YFSETQ come from the germline V gene. The CDR3 is 16 amino acids. Here the CDR3 reads CASSLGTLGVFYGYTF. CDR3 DNA: TGCGCCAGCAGCTTGGGCACCCTGGGGGTTTTCTATGGCTACACCTTC.

This chain joins TRBV28 and TRBJ2-4, with D unresolved. V lost 7 bases to trimming and J lost 0 bases, with 19 bases between them. CDR1 is MDHEN, CDR2 SYDVKM, per germline. There are 17 residues in the CDR3. CDR3 residues: CASTPNPRELAKNIQYF. CDR3 nucleotides: TGTGCCAGCACTCCGAACCCCCGTGAATTAGCCAAAAACATTCAGTACTTC.

Points on this clonotype: The conserved phenylalanine or tryptophan normally closing the CDR3 is absent here, so this likely arose from a read error. In DNA form, the CDR3 reads TGTGCCAGCAACCCCCCGGGACTAGCGGGAGGGCCAGAGACCCAGTACTGT. This codes for CASNPPGLAGGPETQYC. The chain employs TRBV6-6 and TRBJ2-5; 16 bases are a match to TRBD2. Germline CDR1 MNHNY, CDR2 SVGAGI (reference sequence). The V and J ends lost 7 bases and 4 bases, in that order; junction bases with no gene match: 9. This CDR3 contains 17 residues.

Regarding this clonotype: One end of the junction does not line up with germline, which may come from a read error. The chain uses TRBV6-6 and TRBJ2-3, with a possible D match to TRBD1 (5 bases). CDR1 and CDR2 (germline): MNHNY, SVGAGI (reference sequence). The CDR3 runs to 14 residues. The CDR3: CVSTEDSITDTHYF. As DNA, the CDR3 is TGTGTCAGCACTGAAGACAGTATCACAGATACGCACTATTTT.

The J gene is TRBJ2-7, the V gene TRBV6-5; 10 positions agree with TRBD2. The CDR3 runs to 16 residues. Germline V gene sequence: CDR1 MNHEY, CDR2 SVGAGI. Trimming cost V 6 bases and J 12 bases; bases outside gene matches: 20. The CDR3 DNA reads as TGTGCCAGCAGCCATAGGGCTCTAGCGGGGGCCTACAAGCGGTACTTC. It codes for CASSHRALAGAYKRYF.

Remarks on this clonotype: Since the CDR3 does not end with the conserved phenylalanine or tryptophan, this likely comes from a read error. V is TRBV6-6 and J is TRBJ1-6, with a tentative D call TRBD1 (6 bases). In germline, CDR1 is MNHNY, CDR2 SVGAGI (reference sequence). The CDR3 covers 13 residues. The CDR3 protein is CASSRDRNSPLHS. The DNA for the CDR3 is TGTGCCAGCAGTCGAGACAGGAATTCACCTCTCCACTCT.

This chain links TRBV6-2 or TRBV6-3 with TRBJ1-2; D call uncertain. Trimming took off 8 bases at V and 6 bases at J, with 16 bases between the two ends. CDR1 and CDR2 (germline): MNHEY, SVGEGT. The length of the CDR3 is 13 residues. The CDR3 protein is CASDIAHGDGYTF. CDR3 nucleotide sequence: TGTGCCAGCGATATAGCGCACGGTGATGGCTACACCTTC.

On this clonotype: A read error is likely, as this CDR3 ends without the conserved phenylalanine or tryptophan. This sequence joins TRBV11-1 and TRBJ2-7; D remains ambiguous. The CDR3 totals 15 residues. CDR1 is SGHAT and CDR2 is FQDESV in the germline V gene (reference sequence). DNA of the CDR3: TGTGCCAGCAACTTAGATTCTTCAACCTCCTACGAGCAGTACTTA. Translated: CASNLDSSTSYEQYL.

The rearrangement uses TRBV20-1 and TRBJ2-1; TRBD2 agrees at 10 bases. V was pared by 3 bases and J by 10 bases, with 9 bases of the junction left unmatched. The CDR3 is 14 residues long. CDR1 DFQATT and CDR2 SNEGSKA come from the germline V gene (reference sequence). This CDR3 reads CSASELAGMGEQFF. The CDR3 DNA sequence: TGCAGTGCTAGTGAACTAGCGGGAATGGGAGAGCAGTTCTTC.

This chain links TRBV7-8 with TRBJ2-5; TRBD2 matches 7 bases. The CDR3 covers 15 residues. Germline CDR1 is SGHVS and CDR2 is FQNEAQ. With V trimmed by 6 bases and J by 0 bases, 7 bases remained unmatched. CDR3 coding DNA: TGTGCCAGCAGTCTTAAGCTAGCGGACCAAGAGACCCAGTACTTC. Translation gives CASSLKLADQETQYF.

J is TRBJ2-7 and V is TRBV6-1; 8 nucleotides agree with TRBD1. With V trimmed by 5 bases and J by 7 bases, 13 bases remained unmatched. This CDR3 comprises 15 residues. Germline CDR1 reads MNHNS; CDR2 reads SASEGT. Written as DNA, the CDR3 is TGTGCCAGCAGTTCTCCGAGACAGGGGTTGGGGGAGCAGTACTTC. Amino acid sequence: CASSSPRQGLGEQYF.

Regarding this clonotype: One end of the junction does not line up with germline, which may come from a read error. V usage is TRBV19 and J usage is TRBJ2-7; weak D call: TRBD2 (6 bases). The CDR3 runs 13 residues. Germline V gene data show CDR1 as LNHDA and CDR2 as SQIVND (reference sequence). The DNA for the CDR3 is TGTGTCAGTAGTCCGGGACTGGGATACGAGGAGTACTTC. It is translated as CVSSPGLGYEEYF.

The gene calls are TRBV2 and TRBJ2-1; 9 bases align to TRBD2. Germline-derived CDR1 and CDR2 are SNHLY and FYNNEI. The CDR3 runs to 16 residues. The V and J ends lost 6 bases and 5 bases, in that order; junction bases with no gene match: 11. The CDR3, as DNA: TGTGCCAGCAGACCTTATGTGTCTAGCGGGAACAATGAGCAGTTCTTC. Translation: CASRPYVSSGNNEQFF.

The rearrangement links TRBV11-2 to TRBJ1-6, with D tentatively TRBD1 (6 bases). Germline values: CDR1 SGHAT, CDR2 FQNNGV. The V end was cut by 1 base, the J end by 7 bases, with 11 bases between. This CDR3 has 15 residues. CDR3 coding DNA: TGTGCCAGCAGCTTAGTCAGGGGAGGGAATTCACCCCTCCACTTT. The encoded protein is CASSLVRGGNSPLHF. Looking up the rest from reference TRBV11-2 and TRBJ1-6 gives the full variable domain: EAGVAQSPRYKIIEKRQSVAFWCNPISGHATLYWYQQILGQGPKLLIQFQNNGVVDDSQLPKDRFSAERLKGVDSTLKIQPAKLEDSAVYLCASSLVRGGNSPLHFGNGTRLTVT.

As to this clonotype: The junction departs from the called germline gene at one end, perhaps through a read error. The chain joins TRBV4-1 to TRBJ2-3; D might be TRBD1 (6 bases). Germline-derived CDR1 and CDR2 are MGHRA and YSYEKL. The CDR3 has 15 amino acids. CDR3 loop: CASRQDGQGTDTQYF. As DNA, the CDR3 is TGCGCCAGCCGCCAGGATGGGCAGGGGACAGATACGCAGTATTTT.

This clonotype was seen a single time. Mismatch with germline at one junction end may stem from a read error. V and J are TRBV5-4 and TRBJ2-3; possibly TRBD2 for D (6 bases). The CDR3 is made up of 15 amino acids. Germline V CDR1 and CDR2: SGHNT, YYREEE (reference sequence). The CDR3 nucleotides read TGTGCCAACAGCTCAAAACTCGGAGGGACCGATACGCAGTATTTT. It specifies CANSSKLGGTDTQYF.

This clonotype was detected once. The missing conserved phenylalanine or tryptophan at the end of this CDR3 makes a read error likely. Because the CDR3's place on the DNA is in doubt, the DNA is left out and the CDR3 is given as listed by TCRdb. This chain joins TRBV30 and TRBJ2-3; the D call in the table, TRBD1, was not verified against the DNA. Germline CDR1 GTSNPN, CDR2 SVGIG (reference sequence). The CDR3 is 12 amino acids long, termini counted. The CDR3 sequence is CAWTWDMLTHYL.

This rearrangement joins TRBV10-1 to TRBJ2-2, with D possibly called TRBD1 or TRBD2 (6 bases each). Germline V lookup: CDR1 WNHNN, CDR2 SYGVQD (reference sequence). V dropped 5 bases and J dropped 6 bases, with 10 bases sitting between them. The CDR3 consists of 13 residues. The CDR3 sequence is CASSKEGAGELFF. The CDR3, as DNA: TGCGCCAGCAGTAAGGAGGGGGCCGGGGAGCTGTTTTTT.

Note on this clonotype: An end of the junction differs from the germline gene, which may be a read error. CDR3 nucleotides: TGTGCCAGCAGCTCCCGGGAGCGGACGAACACCGAGGAGCTGTTTTTT. Translating it yields CASSSRERTNTEELFF. J is TRBJ2-2 and V is TRBV9; the D gene is possibly TRBD2 (6 bases). Germline values: CDR1 SGDLS, CDR2 YYNGEE. CDR3 size: 16 residues.

The rearrangement uses TRBV6-5 and TRBJ2-3, with D possibly being TRBD2 (5 bases). This CDR3 contains 15 residues. The V gene lost 6 bases and the J gene lost 6 bases, with 19 bases spanning the gap. Looked up from germline, CDR1 is MNHEY and CDR2 is SVGAGI. The CDR3 DNA sequence: TGTGCCAGCAGCTTCGAGGGCGTGAGAGAGGATACGCAGTATTTT. Amino acids: CASSFEGVREDTQYF.

The chain is built from TRBV6-6 and TRBJ1-3; 7 nucleotides agree with TRBD1. The CDR3 consists of 16 residues. CDR1 MNHNY and CDR2 SVGAGI come from the germline V gene (reference sequence). The CDR3 sequence is CVGSYDSGGTGNTIYF. In DNA form, the CDR3 reads TGTGTCGGCAGTTACGACTCAGGGGGTACTGGAAACACCATATATTTT.